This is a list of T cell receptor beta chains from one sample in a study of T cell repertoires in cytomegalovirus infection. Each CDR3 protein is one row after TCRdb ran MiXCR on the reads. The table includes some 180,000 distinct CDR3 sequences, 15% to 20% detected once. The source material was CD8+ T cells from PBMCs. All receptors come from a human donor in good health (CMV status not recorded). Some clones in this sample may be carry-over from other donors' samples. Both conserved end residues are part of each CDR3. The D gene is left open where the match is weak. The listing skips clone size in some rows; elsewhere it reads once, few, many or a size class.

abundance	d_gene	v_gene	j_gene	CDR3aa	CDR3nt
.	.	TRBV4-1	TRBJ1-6	CASSLRTLGGDSPLHF	TGCGCCAGCAGCCTCCGGACCCTCGGAGGTGATTCACCCCTCCACTTT
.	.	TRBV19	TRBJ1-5	CASSWRGPLGYSNQPQHF	TGTGCCAGTAGTTGGCGGGGGCCTTTGGGTTATAGCAATCAGCCCCAGCATTTT
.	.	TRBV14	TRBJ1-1	CASSQGSNTEAFF	TGTGCCAGCAGCCAAGGTTCCAACACTGAAGCTTTCTTT
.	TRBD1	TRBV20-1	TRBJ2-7	CSARTDRDTYEQYF	TGCAGTGCCCGGACCGACAGGGATACCTACGAGCAGTACTTC
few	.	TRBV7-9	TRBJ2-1	CASSLGAINEQFF	TGTGCCAGCAGCTTAGGGGCCATTAATGAGCAGTTCTTC
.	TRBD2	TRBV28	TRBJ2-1	CASTVGGGPSDEQFF	TGTGCCAGCACCGTCGGCGGGGGTCCATCGGATGAGCAGTTCTTC
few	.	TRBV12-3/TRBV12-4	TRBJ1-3	CASRDVGDPGNTIYF	TGTGCCAGCAGGGACGTCGGCGACCCTGGAAACACCATATATTTT
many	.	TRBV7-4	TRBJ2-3	CASSYPSGGGSDTQYF	TGTGCCAGCAGCTACCCGTCAGGTGGGGGATCAGATACGCAGTATTTT
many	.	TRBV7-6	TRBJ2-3	CASSSRGSTDTQYF	TGTGCCAGCAGCTCGCGGGGTAGCACAGATACGCAGTATTTT
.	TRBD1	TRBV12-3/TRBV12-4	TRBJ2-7	CATRTGGGEQYF	TGTGCCACCAGGACAGGGGGGGGCGAGCAGTACTTC
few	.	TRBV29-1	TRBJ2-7	CSVVLGHGLEQYF	TGCAGCGTAGTCCTGGGCCACGGGCTTGAGCAGTACTTC
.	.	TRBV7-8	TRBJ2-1	CASRPGRGGYNEQFF	TGTGCCAGCAGGCCAGGGAGGGGGGGTTACAATGAGCAGTTCTTC
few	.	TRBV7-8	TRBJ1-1	CASSLAGADTEAFF	TGTGCCAGCAGCTTAGCAGGGGCAGACACTGAAGCTTTCTTT
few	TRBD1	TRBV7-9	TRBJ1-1	CASSADRGMNTEAFF	TGTGCCAGCAGCGCGGACAGGGGGATGAACACTGAAGCTTTCTTT
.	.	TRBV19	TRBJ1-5	CASRRSQGLDQPQHF	TGTGCCAGTAGGAGATCACAGGGTTTAGATCAGCCCCAGCATTTT
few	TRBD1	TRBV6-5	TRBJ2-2	CASSYVSGGLGTGELFF	TGTGCCAGCAGTTACGTGTCAGGGGGCTTAGGTACCGGGGAGCTGTTTTTT
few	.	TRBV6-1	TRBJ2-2	CASSVGLKGTGELFF	TGTGCCAGCAGTGTTGGACTCAAAGGGACCGGGGAGCTGTTTTTT
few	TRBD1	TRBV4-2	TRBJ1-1	CASSLGQGENTEAFF	TGTGCCAGCAGCCTCGGACAGGGTGAGAACACTGAAGCTTTCTTT
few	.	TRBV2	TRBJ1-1	CASSDWGNTEAFF	TGTGCCAGCAGTGATTGGGGGAACACTGAAGCTTTCTTT
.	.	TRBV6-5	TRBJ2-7	CASSTVQGHHEQYF	TGTGCCAGCAGTACCGTCCAGGGTCACCACGAGCAGTACTTC
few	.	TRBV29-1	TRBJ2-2	CSVRPVNTGELFF	TGCAGCGTCCGGCCGGTAAACACCGGGGAGCTGTTTTTT
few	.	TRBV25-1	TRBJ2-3	CASSRQGFGDTQYF	TGTGCCAGCAGTAGGCAGGGCTTCGGTGATACGCAGTATTTT
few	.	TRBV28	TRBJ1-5	CASSPVGVRNQPQHF	TGTGCCAGCAGCCCAGTAGGGGTCCGCAATCAGCCCCAGCATTTT
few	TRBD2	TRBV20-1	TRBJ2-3	CSARSYGLVFGTDTQYF	TGCAGTGCTAGATCCTATGGACTAGTTTTCGGCACAGATACGCAGTATTTT
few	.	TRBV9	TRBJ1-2	CASKEGSYGYTF	TGTGCCAGCAAGGAAGGAAGCTATGGCTACACCTTC
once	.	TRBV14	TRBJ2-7	CASSQYGGEQYF	TGTGCCAGCAGCCAATACGGTGGCGAGCAGTACTTC
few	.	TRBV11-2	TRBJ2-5	CASSLGVMGTPQETQYF	TGTGCCAGCAGCTTAGGAGTGATGGGAACCCCCCAAGAGACCCAGTACTTC
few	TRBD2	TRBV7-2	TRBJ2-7	CASRVEGLAGHEQYF	TGTGCCAGCAGAGTAGAGGGACTAGCGGGCCACGAGCAGTACTTC
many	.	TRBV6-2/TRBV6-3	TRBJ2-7	CASSYASYEQYF	TGTGCCAGCAGTTACGCATCCTACGAGCAGTACTTC
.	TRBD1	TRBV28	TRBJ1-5	CAIRDSDSNQPQHF	TGTGCCATCCGGGACAGCGATAGCAATCAGCCCCAGCATTTT
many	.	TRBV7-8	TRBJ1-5	CASSLVGQPQHF	TGTGCCAGCAGCTTAGTGGGGCAGCCCCAGCATTTT
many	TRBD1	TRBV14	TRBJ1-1	CASSLLLQGVVIVPTEAFF	TGTGCCAGCAGCCTACTACTACAGGGGGTAGTCATTGTGCCTACTGAAGCTTTCTTT
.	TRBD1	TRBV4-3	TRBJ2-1	CASSQRRGQGAYNEQFF	TGCGCCAGCAGCCAGCGCAGGGGGCAGGGGGCGTACAATGAGCAGTTCTTC
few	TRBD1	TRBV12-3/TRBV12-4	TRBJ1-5	CASSLGGDRGRRPQHF	TGTGCCAGCAGTTTAGGAGGGGACAGGGGGCGCCGACCCCAGCATTTT
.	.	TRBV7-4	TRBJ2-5	CASSLDGLRGLQETQYF	TGTGCCAGCAGCTTAGACGGTCTGCGGGGCCTCCAAGAGACCCAGTACTTC
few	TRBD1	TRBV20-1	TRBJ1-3	CSARDPQGASGNTIYF	TGCAGTGCTAGAGATCCGCAGGGGGCGTCTGGAAACACCATATATTTT
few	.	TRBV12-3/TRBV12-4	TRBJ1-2	CASSPGTDFYGYTF	TGTGCCAGCAGCCCGGGGACCGATTTCTATGGCTACACCTTC
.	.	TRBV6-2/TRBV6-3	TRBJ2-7	CASEGAYEQYF	TGTGCTTCCGAGGGTGCCTACGAGCAGTACTTC
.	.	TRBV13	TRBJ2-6	CASSFGRGLGANVLTF	TGTGCCAGCAGCTTCGGGAGGGGGCTCGGGGCCAACGTCCTGACTTTC
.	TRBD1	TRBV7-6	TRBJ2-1	CASSPAGTGDLNEQFF	TGTGCCAGCAGCCCGGCCGGGACAGGGGACCTCAATGAGCAGTTCTTC